This T cell receptor beta chain is drawn from a study of T cells in Graves' hyperthyroidism and ophthalmopathy. Regarding the study as a whole: By a 13 V-J model, ophthalmopathy was set apart from stable hyperthyroidism. The model's output predicted ophthalmopathy at a median of roughly 6 months prior to onset.

The CDR3 totals 12 residues. Trimming cost V 3 bases and J 11 bases, with 12 bases left between them. Germline CDR1 and CDR2: SGHTA and FQGTGA. There were TCR beta CDR3 regions amplified from RNA transcripts. TCR CDR3 regions were first amplified by RT-PCR with HTBI primers. From the multiplex PCR reads, TCRdb called clonotypes with MiXCR, one entry per CDR3 protein. Of a few hundred thousand distinct CDR3 sequences listed, 15% to 18% are singletons. Newly diagnosed hyperthyroidism patients aged 18 to 65 years had disease lasting under 2 months. At least ten counts were recorded for this clonotype. The target antigen is unknown.

This receptor was taken from a woman under 40 with Graves' hyperthyroidism. Input material: blood. The chain employs TRBV7-3 and TRBJ2-3; no clear D gene. The CDR3: CASSFSPGWQYF. CDR3 nucleotide sequence: TGTGCCAGCAGCTTCTCCCCCGGTTGGCAGTATTTT.